Listed here is a single T cell receptor (beta chain). No antigen is known for it. The sample comes from a study of STAT3 mutations in large granular lymphocyte leukemia. CDR3 length: 12 residues. Trimming cost V 8 bases and J 4 bases, with 11 bases left between them. CDR1 and CDR2 from the germline V gene are SNHLY and FYNNEI. General study findings and limits: TCR clonotype switching after therapy occurred in 6 of 18 patients. In T-cell large granular lymphocyte leukemia, about half of patients showed multiple immunodominant subclonotypes. Clonal expansion was inferred from samples taken at other timepoints.

Only in-frame clones appear in the TCRdb table, and some are missing; sequencing was by immunoSEQ multiplex PCR. The sample shows fewer than 8,500 clones, about nine tenths of them seen only once. The clonotype comes from a middle-aged man with T-cell large granular lymphocyte leukemia. Some clones in this sample may be carry-over from other donors' samples. The sequencing sample was made of peripheral blood mononuclear cells. The V gene is TRBV2, the J gene TRBJ1-1; D is ambiguous. CDR3 amino acids: CASRSPPTEAFF. CDR3 DNA sequence: TGTGCCAGCCGCAGCCCCCCCACTGAAGCTTTCTTT.